The sequence of this T cell receptor beta chain was determined in a study of T cells in Graves' hyperthyroidism and ophthalmopathy. Only a few counts were recorded for this clonotype. The investigators amplified TCR beta CDR3 regions from RNA transcripts. The HTBI primer set drove a first-round RT-PCR of the TCR CDR3. TCRdb re-called the multiplex PCR reads through MiXCR, storing one row per CDR3 protein. The sample lists 380,000 or so distinct CDR3 sequences, 19% seen once, with 3% to 4.5% in the top ten. The sequencing sample was made of blood. This receptor was identified in a young woman with Graves' hyperthyroidism.

The CDR3 spells CASSLPPTGLRNQPQHF. The CDR3 DNA reads as TGTGCCAGCAGCTTACCCCCGACAGGGTTGCGCAATCAGCCCCAGCATTTT. V and J are TRBV11-2 and TRBJ1-5, with 7 bases fitting TRBD1. The CDR3 runs 17 residues. Germline values: CDR1 SGHAT, CDR2 FQNNGV. Trimming cost V 2 bases and J 2 bases; bases outside gene matches: 9.